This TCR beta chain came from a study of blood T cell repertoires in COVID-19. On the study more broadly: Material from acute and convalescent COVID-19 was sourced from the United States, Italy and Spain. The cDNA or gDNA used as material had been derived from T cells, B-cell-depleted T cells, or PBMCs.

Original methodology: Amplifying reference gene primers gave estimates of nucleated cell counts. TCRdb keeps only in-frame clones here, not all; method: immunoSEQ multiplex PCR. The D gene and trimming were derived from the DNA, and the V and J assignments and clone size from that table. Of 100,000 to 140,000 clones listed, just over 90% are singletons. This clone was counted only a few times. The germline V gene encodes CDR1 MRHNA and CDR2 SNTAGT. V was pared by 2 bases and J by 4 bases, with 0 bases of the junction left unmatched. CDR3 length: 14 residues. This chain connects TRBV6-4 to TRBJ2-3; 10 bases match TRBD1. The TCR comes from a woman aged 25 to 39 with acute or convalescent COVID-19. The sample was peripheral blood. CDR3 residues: CASSDGQGADTQYF. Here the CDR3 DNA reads TGTGCCAGCAGTGACGGACAGGGGGCAGATACGCAGTATTTT.